Only a few counts were recorded for the clone carrying this T cell receptor (beta chain). The antigen remains undetermined. A much larger clone is a single base away; this may be a read error. This sample's time point: longitudinal time-point 2. It was from 2 million PBMCs stored at -80 C that the unsorted libraries were obtained. The sample belongs to a study of neurological immune-mediated disorders. Study-wide results and limits: HTLV-1-associated myelopathy displayed the greatest TCR clonal expansion, and multiple sclerosis exhibited the smallest, lower than that of healthy controls.

Each CDR3 protein is one row after TCRdb ran MiXCR on the 5' RACE reads. The sample lists tens of thousands of distinct CDR3 sequences, roughly 9.8% occurring once. This CDR3 comprises 14 residues. Germline V lookup: CDR1 MRHNA, CDR2 SNTAGT. The clonotype originates from a man aged 30-40 years in good health. The sample taken for sequencing was PBMCs. This chain connects TRBV6-4 to TRBJ2-3; the match to TRBD1 covers 8 bases. CDR3 residues: CVSSDSQGADTQYF. Here the CDR3 DNA reads TGTGTCAGCAGTGACTCACAGGGGGCAGATACGCAGTATTTT.